Shown below are 21 T cell receptor beta chains from a single sample sequenced in a study (dated by TCRdb to the mid-2010s). The library was produced with RT-PCR. The sequencer was an Illumina MiSeq. In TCRdb, the public reads were trimmed at Q25 with fastp and aligned with MiXCR, with productive beta chains retained. All rows with the same CDR3 protein become a single entry with the most common DNA and genes. This sample gives 650,000 to 800,000 distinct CDR3 sequences in total; approximately 15% of them show up just once. Jointly, the top ten make up 3% to 4.5% of the sample. Sequencing used memory CD4+ T cells from blood. The receptors come from a female donor in good health, serving as a healthy control.

The rearrangement joins TRBV9 to TRBJ2-3; 9 bases are shared with TRBD2. Germline CDR1 SGDLS, CDR2 YYNGEE. The CDR3 has 15 amino acids. The junction had 5 bases not matched to a gene; V was cut back by 4 bases and J by 2 bases. The CDR3 sequence is CASSPGLALTDTQYF. CDR3 in DNA: TGTGCCAGCAGCCCGGGACTAGCCCTCACAGATACGCAGTATTTT. Using reference TRBV9 and TRBJ2-3 for the parts outside the CDR3, the full variable domain is DSGVTQTPKHLITATGQRVTLRCSPRSGDLSVYWYQQSLDQGLQFLIQYYNGEERAKGNILERFSAQQFPDLHSELNLSSLELGDSALYFCASSPGLALTDTQYFGPGTRLTVL.

The chain combines TRBV20-1 with TRBJ1-5, with unresolved D. The CDR3 contains 13 residues. Germline CDR1 DFQATT, CDR2 SNEGSKA (reference sequence). V gave up 3 bases and J gave up 1 base, with 7 bases separating them. CDR3 sequence: CSASMGSNQPQHF. Written as DNA, the CDR3 is TGCAGTGCTAGTATGGGGAGCAATCAGCCCCAGCATTTT.

The chain employs TRBV20-1 and TRBJ2-7, with 7 nucleotides matching TRBD2. This CDR3 has 15 amino acids. Germline V gene lookup returns CDR1 DFQATT and CDR2 SNEGSKA (reference sequence). The J segment lost 2 bases and the V segment lost 3 bases, leaving 10 bases of the junction unmatched. The CDR3: CSASKESSGTYEQYF. Here the CDR3 DNA reads TGCAGTGCTAGTAAGGAGTCTAGCGGCACCTACGAGCAGTACTTC.

This clonotype was counted ten times or more. This chain connects TRBV12-3 or TRBV12-4 to TRBJ1-1; TRBD1 is a possible D gene (5 bases). The CDR3 runs to 14 residues. V lost 6 bases to trimming and J lost 2 bases, with 13 bases between them. The CDR3, as DNA: TGTGCCAGCAGCAAGGGACCCACCAACACTGAAGCTTTCTTT. The encoded protein is CASSKGPTNTEAFF.

This clonotype has more than one count but fewer than ten. The CDR3 is CASSLSRQNIQYF. The CDR3, as DNA: TGTGCCAGCAGCTTATCCCGACAAAACATTCAGTACTTC. J is TRBJ2-4 and V is TRBV7-2; D is ambiguous. Germline V gene sequence: CDR1 SGHTA, CDR2 FQGNSA. The germline V and J ends were trimmed by 2 bases and 5 bases, with 7 bases remaining between them. The CDR3 is 13 residues long.

As DNA, the CDR3 is TGTGCCAGCAGCCATAGCCGGACGGGCTCCTACGAGCAGTACTTC. Amino acid sequence: CASSHSRTGSYEQYF. The V and J genes are TRBV7-9 and TRBJ2-7; D call uncertain. There are 15 residues in the CDR3. Looked up from germline, CDR1 is SEHNR and CDR2 is FQNEAQ (reference sequence). V lost 5 bases and J 0 bases, leaving 14 bases between the germline ends.

The rearrangement links TRBV5-1 to TRBJ2-3, with D possibly being TRBD1 (7 bases). The CDR3 contains 15 residues. Germline V lookup: CDR1 SGHRS, CDR2 YFSETQ. The V end lost 8 bases, the J end lost 5 bases, and 21 bases lay between the germline ends. The CDR3 DNA follows: TGCGCCAGTGCAGGGGGGCCAAACGATGGAGATACGCAGTATTTT. Translated: CASAGGPNDGDTQYF.

The chain joins TRBV5-4 to TRBJ2-5; D may be TRBD2 (7 bases). The ends were cut back, 4 bases at V and 1 base at J, with 17 bases in the middle. The CDR3 has 16 amino acids. The germline gives CDR1 SGHNT, CDR2 YYREEE (reference sequence). The CDR3 nucleotides read TGTGCCAGCAGCCGAGGGGGTAGCGGGTCCCAAGAGACCCAGTACTTC. This encodes CASSRGGSGSQETQYF.

This chain uses TRBV20-1 with TRBJ1-1; D uncertain. Trimming removed 6 bases at V and 3 bases at J, with 14 bases between. Germline loops: CDR1 DFQATT, CDR2 SNEGSKA (reference sequence). The CDR3 extends over 13 amino acids. For the CDR3, the DNA is TGCAGTGCCCGGAGACCGGCGGACACTGAAGCTTTCTTT. Translating gives CSARRPADTEAFF.

This clonotype was counted ten times or more. The chain employs TRBV20-1 and TRBJ1-2; D is unclear. Germline V CDR1 and CDR2: DFQATT, SNEGSKA (reference sequence). This CDR3 contains 11 residues. The chain's CDR3 is CSALVNYGYTF. For the CDR3, the DNA is TGCAGCGCACTGGTTAACTATGGCTACACCTTC.

This clonotype has more than one count but fewer than ten. The chain recombines TRBV11-1 with TRBJ1-1, with D possibly matching TRBD1 (5 bases). V was clipped by 3 bases and J by 4 bases, with 18 bases between them. The CDR3 loop spans 16 amino acids. Germline assignment: CDR1 SGHAT and CDR2 FQDESV (reference sequence). The CDR3 DNA follows: TGTGCCAGCAGCTTCCGGGCATCCCGGGGGAGCACTGAAGCTTTCTTT. Protein sequence: CASSFRASRGSTEAFF.

This clonotype was seen at least ten times. J is TRBJ2-3 and V is TRBV6-1; D not certain. The CDR3 contains 16 residues. V was cut by 2 bases and J by 3 bases, with 15 bases left in between. CDR1 is MNHNS, CDR2 SASEGT, per germline. The CDR3 nucleotides read TGTGCCAGCAGTGAATTGTCCTCTCCGGAGACAGATACGCAGTATTTT. Its translation is CASSELSSPETDTQYF.

This clonotype has just one count. This chain connects TRBV18 to TRBJ2-7; 7 bases align to TRBD1. The CDR3 loop spans 15 amino acids. Germline CDR1 is KGHSH and CDR2 is LQKENI. Trimming cost V 3 bases and J 0 bases; bases outside gene matches: 5. The CDR3 DNA reads TGTGCCAGCTCACCTAAGGACAGGAACTCCTACGAGCAGTACTTC. Residues: CASSPKDRNSYEQYF.

This chain links TRBV7-8 with TRBJ1-2; D might be TRBD1 (5 bases). The CDR3 covers 13 residues. V was trimmed by 5 bases and J by 0 bases, leaving 7 bases between them. The V gene's germline CDR1 is SGHVS and CDR2 FQNEAQ. The CDR3 DNA reads as TGTGCCAGCAGCCACAGGACTAACTATGGCTACACCTTC. Amino acid sequence: CASSHRTNYGYTF. Drawing the rest from reference TRBV7-8 and TRBJ1-2, the complete variable domain is GAGVSQSPRYKVAKRGQDVALRCDPISGHVSLFWYQQALGQGPEFLTYFQNEAQLDKSGLPSDRFFAERPEGSVSTLKIQRTQQEDSAVYLCASSHRTNYGYTFGSGTRLTVV.

The J gene is TRBJ2-2, the V gene TRBV20-1, with D possibly TRBD1 on 6 matching bases. V was clipped by 1 base and J by 3 bases, with 9 bases between them. The CDR3 is 14 residues long. The germline CDR1 and CDR2 sequences are DFQATT and SNEGSKA (reference sequence). CDR3 amino acids: CSARGQDYTGELFF. The CDR3 DNA reads as TGCAGTGCTAGAGGACAGGATTACACCGGGGAGCTGTTTTTT.

In its sample, this clonotype was seen many times. This CDR3 reads CAISDGLAGGYEQYF. DNA for the CDR3: TGTGCCATCAGTGACGGACTAGCGGGAGGCTACGAGCAGTACTTC. J is TRBJ2-7 and V is TRBV10-3, with TRBD2 matching over 14 bases. Germline assignment: CDR1 ENHRY and CDR2 SYGVKD. The CDR3 covers 15 residues. The trim removed 3 bases at V and 3 bases at J, leaving 1 base unmatched.

This clonotype appeared many times. The V gene is TRBV20-1, the J gene TRBJ2-3, with TRBD2 as a possible D gene (5 bases). CDR1 is DFQATT, CDR2 SNEGSKA, per germline (reference sequence). There are 15 residues in the CDR3. Between the trimmed V and J ends, which lost 5 bases and 0 bases, there was a span of 15 bases. As DNA, the CDR3 is TGCAGTGCTGGGGAGTATGAAACCAGCACAGATACGCAGTATTTT. It translates to CSAGEYETSTDTQYF.

A few counts support this clonotype. The rearrangement uses TRBV7-9 and TRBJ1-2, with 7 positions matching TRBD1. This CDR3 contains 15 residues. V was clipped by 1 base and J by 2 bases; unmatched bases: 4. The germline V gene encodes CDR1 SEHNR and CDR2 FQNEAQ (reference sequence). Here the CDR3 DNA reads TGTGCCAGCAGCTTAGAGACAGGGTCAAACTATGGCTACACCTTC. As protein: CASSLETGSNYGYTF.

The chain is built from TRBV27 and TRBJ2-7, with 8 bases fitting TRBD1. The V gene's germline CDR1 is MNHEY and CDR2 SMNVEV (reference sequence). The V gene end was trimmed by 5 bases and the J gene end by 2 bases; junction bases not matched to a gene: 17. The CDR3 contains 18 residues. DNA for the CDR3: TGTGCCAGCAGTCCAACCTACACCGGACAGGGTTGGGCCTACGAGCAGTACTTC. Amino acids: CASSPTYTGQGWAYEQYF.

This clonotype was seen at least ten times. V and J are TRBV7-8 and TRBJ2-7; 11 bases match TRBD1. CDR1 is SGHVS and CDR2 is FQNEAQ in the germline V gene. This CDR3 region has 14 residues. Germline trimming cut 5 bases from V and 5 bases from J; bases unmatched to any gene: 5. The chain's CDR3 is CASSPRTGGHEQYF. The CDR3 coding sequence is TGTGCCAGCAGCCCCAGGACAGGGGGCCACGAGCAGTACTTC. The variable domain in full, completed from reference TRBV7-8 and TRBJ2-7, reads GAGVSQSPRYKVAKRGQDVALRCDPISGHVSLFWYQQALGQGPEFLTYFQNEAQLDKSGLPSDRFFAERPEGSVSTLKIQRTQQEDSAVYLCASSPRTGGHEQYFGPGTRLTVT.

This clonotype has more than one count but fewer than ten. This chain uses TRBV30 with TRBJ2-7, with D possibly being TRBD1 (5 bases). The CDR3 spans 14 residues. Germline CDR1 is GTSNPN and CDR2 is SVGIG (reference sequence). The ends were cut back, 5 bases at V and 7 bases at J, with 21 bases in the middle. This CDR3 is CAWGLGSARGEQYF. The CDR3 DNA sequence: TGTGCCTGGGGCCTAGGGTCCGCAAGGGGAGAGCAGTACTTC.